The 3 T cell receptor beta chains below all came from one sample that was sequenced in a study of T cell responses to AZD1222 COVID-19 vaccine. Assay used: immunoSEQ multiplex PCR; TCRdb lists only in-frame clones, some missing. The data show some 150,000 clones, about 87% seen once. The source was peripheral blood, collected 28 days after the second dose of the MenACWY control vaccine. These receptors were obtained from an adult who received the MenACWY meningococcal vaccine as a control.

This chain uses TRBV18 with TRBJ1-2; TRBD1 aligns across 10 bases. The CDR3 covers 15 residues. The V gene's germline CDR1 is KGHSH and CDR2 LQKENI. Trimming cost V 6 bases and J 2 bases; bases outside gene matches: 6. The DNA for the CDR3 is TGTGCCAGCTCCCAGACAGGGGGCGGGAACTATGGCTACACCTTC. The encoded protein is CASSQTGGGNYGYTF.

The chain has TRBV5-1 and TRBJ2-7, with 10 positions matching TRBD2. V was clipped by 3 bases and J by 5 bases; unmatched bases: 5. CDR3 length equals 14 residues. Germline V gene sequence: CDR1 SGHRS, CDR2 YFSETQ. CDR3 residues: CASSSLAGDNEQYF. CDR3 nucleotides: TGCGCCAGCAGCTCTCTAGCGGGAGACAACGAGCAGTACTTC.

J is TRBJ1-2 and V is TRBV27; 9 bases align to TRBD1. CDR1 is MNHEY, CDR2 SMNVEV, per germline (reference sequence). The junction had 8 bases not matched to a gene; V was cut back by 1 base and J by 8 bases. There are 15 residues in the CDR3. As DNA, the CDR3 is TGTGCCAGCAGTTTATTCGGGACAGGGAATTGGGGCTACACCTTC. Translated, it gives CASSLFGTGNWGYTF.